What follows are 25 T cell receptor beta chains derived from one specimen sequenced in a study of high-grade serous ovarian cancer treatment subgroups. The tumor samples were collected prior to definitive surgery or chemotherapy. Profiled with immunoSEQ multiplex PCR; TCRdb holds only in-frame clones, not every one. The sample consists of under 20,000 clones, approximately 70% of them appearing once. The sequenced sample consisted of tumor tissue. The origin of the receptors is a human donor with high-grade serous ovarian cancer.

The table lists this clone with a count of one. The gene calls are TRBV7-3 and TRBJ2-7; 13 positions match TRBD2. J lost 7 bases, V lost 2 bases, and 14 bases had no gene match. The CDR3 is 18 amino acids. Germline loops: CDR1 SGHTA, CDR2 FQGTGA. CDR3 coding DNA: TGTGCCAGCAGCTTAGCCTCGGTGACTAGCGGGGGGAGAAGGGAGCAGTACTTC. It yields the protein CASSLASVTSGGRREQYF.

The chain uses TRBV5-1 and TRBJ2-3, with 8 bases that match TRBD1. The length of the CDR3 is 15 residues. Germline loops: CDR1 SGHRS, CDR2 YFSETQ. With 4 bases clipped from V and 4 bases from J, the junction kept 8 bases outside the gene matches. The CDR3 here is CASSVPSQGADTQYF. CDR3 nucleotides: TGCGCCAGCAGCGTACCCTCACAGGGGGCAGATACGCAGTATTTT.

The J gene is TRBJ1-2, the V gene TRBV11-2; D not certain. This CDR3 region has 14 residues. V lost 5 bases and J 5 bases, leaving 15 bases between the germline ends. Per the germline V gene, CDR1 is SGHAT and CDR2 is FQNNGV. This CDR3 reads CASSPADGGYGYTF. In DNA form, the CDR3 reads TGTGCCAGCAGCCCTGCTGACGGAGGATATGGCTACACCTTC.

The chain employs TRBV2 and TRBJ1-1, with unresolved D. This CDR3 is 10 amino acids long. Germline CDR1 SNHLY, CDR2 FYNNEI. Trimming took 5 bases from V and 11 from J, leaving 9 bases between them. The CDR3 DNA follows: TGTGCCAGCAGTTACGTTGACGCTTTCTTT. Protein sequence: CASSYVDAFF.

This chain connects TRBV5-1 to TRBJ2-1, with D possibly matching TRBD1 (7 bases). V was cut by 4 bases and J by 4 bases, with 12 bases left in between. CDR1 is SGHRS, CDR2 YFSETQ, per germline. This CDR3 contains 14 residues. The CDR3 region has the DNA TGCGCCAGCAGCCAGTCAGGGGGGTACAATGAGCAGTTCTTC. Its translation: CASSQSGGYNEQFF.

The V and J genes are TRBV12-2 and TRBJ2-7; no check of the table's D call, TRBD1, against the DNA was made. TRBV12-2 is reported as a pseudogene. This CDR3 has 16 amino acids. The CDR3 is CASRLAGQDTIYEQYF. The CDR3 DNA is TGTGCAAGTCGCTTAGCGGGTCAGGACACCATTTACGAGCAGTACTTC.

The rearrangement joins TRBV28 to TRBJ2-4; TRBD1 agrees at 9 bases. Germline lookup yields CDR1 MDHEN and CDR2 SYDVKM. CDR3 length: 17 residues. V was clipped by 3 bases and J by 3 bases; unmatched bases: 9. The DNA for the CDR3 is TGTGCCAGCAGTTTTCTCACAGGGGGCAAAGTCAAAAACATTCAGTACTTC. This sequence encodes CASSFLTGGKVKNIQYF.

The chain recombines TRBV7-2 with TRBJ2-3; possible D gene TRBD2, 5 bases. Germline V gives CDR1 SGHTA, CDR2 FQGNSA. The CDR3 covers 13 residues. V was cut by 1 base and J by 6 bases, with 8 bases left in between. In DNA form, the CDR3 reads TGTGCCAGCAGCTTAGTGAGGGCCGATACGCAGTATTTT. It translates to CASSLVRADTQYF.

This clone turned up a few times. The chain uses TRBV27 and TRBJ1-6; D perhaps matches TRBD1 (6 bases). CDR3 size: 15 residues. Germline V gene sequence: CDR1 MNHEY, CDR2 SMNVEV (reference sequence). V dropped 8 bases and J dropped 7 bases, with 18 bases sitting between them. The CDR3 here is CASSLSRQGNSPLHF. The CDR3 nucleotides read TGTGCCAGCTCTCTTAGTCGGCAGGGGAATTCACCCCTCCACTTT.

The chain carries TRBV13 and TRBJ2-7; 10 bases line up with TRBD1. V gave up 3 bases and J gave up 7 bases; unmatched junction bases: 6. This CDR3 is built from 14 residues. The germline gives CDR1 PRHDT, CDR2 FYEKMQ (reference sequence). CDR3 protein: CASSFDRGLGEQYF. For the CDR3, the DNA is TGTGCCAGCAGCTTCGACAGGGGGCTCGGGGAGCAGTACTTC. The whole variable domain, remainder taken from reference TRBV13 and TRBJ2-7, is AAGVIQSPRHLIKEKRETATLKCYPIPRHDTVYWYQQGPGQDPQFLISFYEKMQSDKGSIPDRFSAQQFSDYHSELNMSSLELGDSALYFCASSFDRGLGEQYFGPGTRLTVT.

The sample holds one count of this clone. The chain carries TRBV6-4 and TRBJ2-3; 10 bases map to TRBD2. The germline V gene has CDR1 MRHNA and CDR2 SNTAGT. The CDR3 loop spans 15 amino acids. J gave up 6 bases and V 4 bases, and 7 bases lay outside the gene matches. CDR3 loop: CASSATSGGADTQYF. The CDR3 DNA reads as TGTGCCAGCAGTGCGACCAGCGGGGGGGCTGATACGCAGTATTTT.

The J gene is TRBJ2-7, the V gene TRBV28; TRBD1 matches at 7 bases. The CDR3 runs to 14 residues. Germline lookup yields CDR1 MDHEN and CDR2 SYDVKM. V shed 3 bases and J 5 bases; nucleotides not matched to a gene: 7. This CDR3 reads CASSFGDSPHEQYF. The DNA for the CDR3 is TGTGCCAGCAGTTTTGGGGACAGTCCCCACGAGCAGTACTTC.

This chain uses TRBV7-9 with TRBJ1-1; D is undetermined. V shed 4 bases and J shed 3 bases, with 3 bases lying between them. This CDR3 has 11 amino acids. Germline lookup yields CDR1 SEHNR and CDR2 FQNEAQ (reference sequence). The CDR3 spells CASSWDTEAFF. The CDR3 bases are TGTGCCAGCAGCTGGGACACTGAAGCTTTCTTT.

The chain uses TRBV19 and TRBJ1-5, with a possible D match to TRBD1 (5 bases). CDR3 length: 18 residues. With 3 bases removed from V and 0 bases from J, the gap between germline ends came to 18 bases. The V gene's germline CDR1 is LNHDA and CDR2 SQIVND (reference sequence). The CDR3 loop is CASSMMFGAAYSNQPQHF. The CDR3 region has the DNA TGTGCCAGTAGTATGATGTTCGGGGCAGCTTATAGCAATCAGCCCCAGCATTTT.

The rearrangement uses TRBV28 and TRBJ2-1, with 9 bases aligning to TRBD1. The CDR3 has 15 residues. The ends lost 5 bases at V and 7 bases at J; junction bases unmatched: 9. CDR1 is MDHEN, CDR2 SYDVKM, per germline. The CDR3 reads CASSIRTGATNEQFF. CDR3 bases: TGTGCCAGCAGTATACGGACAGGGGCAACGAATGAGCAGTTCTTC.

For the CDR3, the DNA is TGTGCCATACAGTCTCTTAATGAAAAACTGTTTTTT. Amino acid sequence: CAIQSLNEKLFF. The gene calls are TRBV7-9 and TRBJ1-4; no firm D call. Germline V gene sequence: CDR1 SEHNR, CDR2 FQNEAQ (reference sequence). The length of the CDR3 is 12 residues. The V gene lost 10 bases and the J gene lost 4 bases, with 10 bases spanning the gap. The full variable domain, rest sourced from reference TRBV7-9 and TRBJ1-4, is DTGVSQNPRHKITKRGQNVTFRCDPISEHNRLYWYRQTLGQGPEFLTYFQNEAQLEKSRLLSDRFSAERPKGSFSTLEIQRTEQGDSAMYLCAIQSLNEKLFFGSGTQLSVL.

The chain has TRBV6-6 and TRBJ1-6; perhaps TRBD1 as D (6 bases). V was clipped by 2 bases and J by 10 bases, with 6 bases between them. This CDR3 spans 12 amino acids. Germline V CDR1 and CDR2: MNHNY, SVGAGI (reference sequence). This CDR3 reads CASSYGGSPLHF. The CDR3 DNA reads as TGTGCCAGCAGTTACGGGGGCTCACCCCTCCACTTT.

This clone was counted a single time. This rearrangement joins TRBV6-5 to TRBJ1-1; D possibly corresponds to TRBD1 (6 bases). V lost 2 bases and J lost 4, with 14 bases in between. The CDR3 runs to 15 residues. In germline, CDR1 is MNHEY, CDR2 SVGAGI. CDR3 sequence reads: CASSYERGRGTEAFF. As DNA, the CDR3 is TGTGCCAGCAGTTACGAAAGGGGGAGGGGCACTGAAGCTTTCTTT.

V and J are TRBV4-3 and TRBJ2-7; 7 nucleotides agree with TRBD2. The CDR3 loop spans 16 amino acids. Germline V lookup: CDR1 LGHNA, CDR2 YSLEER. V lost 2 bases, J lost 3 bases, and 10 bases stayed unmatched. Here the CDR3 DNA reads TGCGCCAGCAGCCAAAGTCCGGGAGGCACCTACTACGAGCAGTACTTC. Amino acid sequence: CASSQSPGGTYYEQYF.

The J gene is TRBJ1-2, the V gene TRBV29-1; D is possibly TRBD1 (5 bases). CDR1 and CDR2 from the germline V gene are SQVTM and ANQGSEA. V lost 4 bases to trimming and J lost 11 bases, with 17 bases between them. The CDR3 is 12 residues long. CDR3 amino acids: CSVVRAIGKYTF. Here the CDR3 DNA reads TGCAGCGTTGTCAGGGCCATAGGGAAATACACCTTC.

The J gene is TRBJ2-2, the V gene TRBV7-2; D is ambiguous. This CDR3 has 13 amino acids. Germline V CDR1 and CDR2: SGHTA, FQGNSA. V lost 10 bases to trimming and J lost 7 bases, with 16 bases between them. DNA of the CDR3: TGTGCCACCACCCGTCTCATGGGCGGGGAGCTGTTTTTT. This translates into CATTRLMGGELFF.

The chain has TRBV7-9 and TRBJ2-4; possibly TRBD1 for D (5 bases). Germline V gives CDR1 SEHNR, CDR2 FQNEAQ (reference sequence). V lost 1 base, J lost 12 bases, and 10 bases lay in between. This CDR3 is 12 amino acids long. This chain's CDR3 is CASSLEDTSQYF. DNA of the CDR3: TGTGCCAGCAGCTTAGAGGACACCAGTCAGTACTTC.

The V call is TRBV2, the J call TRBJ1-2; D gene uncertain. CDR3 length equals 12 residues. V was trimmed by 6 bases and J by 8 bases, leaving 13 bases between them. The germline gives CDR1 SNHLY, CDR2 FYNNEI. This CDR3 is CASRLELEGYTF. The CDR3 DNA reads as TGTGCCAGCAGGCTCGAATTGGAAGGCTACACCTTC.

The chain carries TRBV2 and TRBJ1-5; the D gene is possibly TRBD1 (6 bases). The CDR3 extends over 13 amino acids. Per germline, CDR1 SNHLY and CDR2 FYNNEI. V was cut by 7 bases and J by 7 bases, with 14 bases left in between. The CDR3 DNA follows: TGTGCCAGCAATCGACAGGAAGGCCAGCCCCAGCATTTT. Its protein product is CASNRQEGQPQHF. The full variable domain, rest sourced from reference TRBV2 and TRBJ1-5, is EPEVTQTPSHQVTQMGQEVILRCVPISNHLYFYWYRQILGQKVEFLVSFYNNEISEKSEIFDDQFSVERPDGSNFTLKIRSTKLEDSAMYFCASNRQEGQPQHFGDGTRLSIL.

This CDR3 reads CASSQRQGGNSPLHF. The CDR3 bases are TGCGCCAGCAGCCAGAGACAGGGCGGGAATTCACCCCTCCACTTT. The chain is built from TRBV4-3 and TRBJ1-6; TRBD1 matches at 7 bases. The V gene end was trimmed by 3 bases and the J gene end by 7 bases; junction bases not matched to a gene: 6. Germline CDR1 reads LGHNA; CDR2 reads YSLEER. The CDR3 covers 15 residues.